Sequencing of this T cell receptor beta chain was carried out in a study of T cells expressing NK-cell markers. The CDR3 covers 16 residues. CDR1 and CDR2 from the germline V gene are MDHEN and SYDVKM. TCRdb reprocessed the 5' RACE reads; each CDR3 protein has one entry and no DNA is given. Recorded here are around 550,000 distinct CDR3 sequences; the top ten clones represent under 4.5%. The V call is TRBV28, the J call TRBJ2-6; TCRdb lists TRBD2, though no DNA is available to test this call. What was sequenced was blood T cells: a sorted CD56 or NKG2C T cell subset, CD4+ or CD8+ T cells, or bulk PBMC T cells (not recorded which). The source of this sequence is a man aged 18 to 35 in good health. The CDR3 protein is CASREGVRSGANVLTF.